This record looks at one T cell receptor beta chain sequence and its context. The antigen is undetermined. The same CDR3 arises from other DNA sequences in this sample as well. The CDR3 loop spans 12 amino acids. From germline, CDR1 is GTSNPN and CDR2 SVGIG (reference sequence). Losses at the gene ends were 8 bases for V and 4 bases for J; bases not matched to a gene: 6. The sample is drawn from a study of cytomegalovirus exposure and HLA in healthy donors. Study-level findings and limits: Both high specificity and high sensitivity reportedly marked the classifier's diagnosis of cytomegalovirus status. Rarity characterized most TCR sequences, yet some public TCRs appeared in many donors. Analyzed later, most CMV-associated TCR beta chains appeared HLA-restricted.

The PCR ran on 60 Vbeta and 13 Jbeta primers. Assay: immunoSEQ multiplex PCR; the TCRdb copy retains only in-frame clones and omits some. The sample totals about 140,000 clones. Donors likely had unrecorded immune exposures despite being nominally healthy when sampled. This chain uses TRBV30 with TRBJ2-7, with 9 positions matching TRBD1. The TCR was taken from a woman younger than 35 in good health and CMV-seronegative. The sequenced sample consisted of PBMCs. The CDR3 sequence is CATGTGTYEQYF. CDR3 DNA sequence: TGTGCCACTGGGACAGGGACATACGAGCAGTACTTC.